The clone carrying this TCR beta chain was picked up one time. Its antigen is undetermined. PCR used 60 Vbeta primers and 13 Jbeta primers. Using immunoSEQ multiplex PCR, the repertoire was profiled, and TCRdb retains in-frame clones only, with some absent. The sample yields under 200,000 clones, around 79% seen once. The V end lost 1 base, the J end lost 3 bases, and 13 bases lay between the germline ends. The V gene's germline CDR1 is SGHDT and CDR2 YYEEEE. The CDR3 is 15 residues long. These data come from a study of cytomegalovirus exposure and HLA in healthy donors. Study at large: Earlier, 150 million to 200 million T cells were analyzed, and some 120 million unique TCR beta sequences were found among them. Study observations and caveats: Generally TCR sequences proved uncommon, though certain public TCRs appeared in numerous donors.

This sequence joins TRBV5-6 and TRBJ1-2, with D unresolved. Sequencing input: PBMCs. The receptor was derived from a middle-aged woman in good health and CMV-seronegative. The CDR3 here is CASSLNPGLYYGYTF. The CDR3 nucleotides are TGTGCCAGCAGCTTGAATCCAGGATTATACTATGGCTACACCTTC. Combining the CDR3 with reference TRBV5-6 and TRBJ1-2 gives the whole variable domain DAGVTQSPTHLIKTRGQQVTLRCSPKSGHDTVSWYQQALGQGPQFIFQYYEEEERQRGNFPDRFSGHQFPNYSSELNVNALLLGDSALYLCASSLNPGLYYGYTFGSGTRLTVV.